Following are 6 T cell receptor beta chains from one sample sequenced in a study of post-analysis software for immune sequencing data. These receptors have no known antigen. Findings and caveats of the study: Patients carried a handful of TRBV segments more frequently than controls did, and TRBV5-6, TRBV5-1 and TRBV20-1 were among them.

Included in the TCR beta cDNA libraries were unique molecular identifiers. From the PCR reads, TCRdb called clonotypes with MiXCR, one entry per CDR3 protein. The sample lists 170,000 or so distinct CDR3 sequences, approximately 31% seen once, with approximately 1.5% in the top ten. Specimen: blood. All receptors come from a girl aged 5-17 years with multiple sclerosis.

The table lists this clonotype with many counts. The chain recombines TRBV27 with TRBJ2-7; the match to TRBD2 covers 9 bases. V gave up 4 bases and J gave up 7 bases; unmatched junction bases: 8. Per germline, CDR1 MNHEY and CDR2 SMNVEV (reference sequence). This CDR3 has 14 residues. The CDR3 DNA sequence: TGTGCCAGCAGTTCCATAGCGGGAGCTGGTGAGCAGTACTTC. This gives the protein CASSSIAGAGEQYF.

This clonotype was detected many times. V is TRBV20-1 and J is TRBJ2-1; 10 bases align to TRBD2. Germline assignment: CDR1 DFQATT and CDR2 SNEGSKA (reference sequence). V shed 3 bases, J shed 5 bases, and the junction held 13 bases outside the gene matches. The CDR3 length is 17 residues. The CDR3 DNA reads TGCAGTGCTAGCCTTGGTAGCGGGAGGTTCCAGCACAATGAGCAGTTCTTC. Encoded protein: CSASLGSGRFQHNEQFF.

This clonotype was picked up many times. The DNA for the CDR3 is TGTGCCAGCAGCCCTCCCTACGAGCAGTACTTC. It translates to CASSPPYEQYF. The chain employs TRBV9 and TRBJ2-7; D gene uncertain. The CDR3 spans 11 residues. With 4 bases removed from V and 2 bases from J, the gap between germline ends came to 4 bases. CDR1 SGDLS and CDR2 YYNGEE come from the germline V gene. The full variable domain, its missing parts supplied by reference TRBV9 and TRBJ2-7, is DSGVTQTPKHLITATGQRVTLRCSPRSGDLSVYWYQQSLDQGLQFLIQYYNGEERAKGNILERFSAQQFPDLHSELNLSSLELGDSALYFCASSPPYEQYFGPGTRLTVT.

The chain is built from TRBV7-2 and TRBJ2-5, with a tentative D call TRBD2 (6 bases). Germline V CDR1 and CDR2: SGHTA, FQGNSA. This CDR3 is built from 14 residues. Trimming removed 5 bases from V and 5 bases from J, with 15 bases in between. This CDR3 reads CASSHGSGPETQYF. CDR3 sequence (DNA): TGTGCCAGCAGCCATGGTAGCGGTCCGGAGACCCAGTACTTC.

Comments on this clonotype: With a much larger clone just one base away, this may be a read error. The chain links TRBV7-6 to TRBJ2-7; 7 nucleotides match TRBD2. Trimming took 6 bases from V and 10 from J; bases not matched to a gene: 21. This CDR3 is built from 16 residues. CDR1 is SGHVS and CDR2 is FNYEAQ in the germline V gene. The CDR3 sequence is CASSQGGTTQEGAQYF. The CDR3 nucleotides read TGTGCCAGCAGTCAAGGTGGGACTACCCAGGAAGGGGCCCAGTACTTC.

The rearrangement joins TRBV12-3 or TRBV12-4 to TRBJ2-3, with 9 bases fitting TRBD1. This CDR3 contains 14 residues. J gave up 4 bases and V 10 bases, and 9 bases lay outside the gene matches. CDR3 DNA: TGTGCCACCGAGGACAGGGGAGGCCCAGATACGCAGTATTTT. Translated, it gives CATEDRGGPDTQYF.